This TCR beta chain came from a study of shared clonotypes between healthy human individuals. The overall study: For every donor, three CD4 naive, three CD4 memory, two CD8 naive and one CD8 memory plates were used. Notes on the study in general: A generally larger estimated richness was seen in naive subsets than in memory subsets.

All donors were Caucasian adults living in Nashville, Tennessee. The germline gives CDR1 ENHRY, CDR2 SYGVKD. Between the trimmed V and J ends, which lost 4 bases and 4 bases, there was a span of 4 bases. CDR3 length: 11 residues. TCRdb keeps only in-frame clones here, not all; method: immunoSEQ multiplex PCR. Of 2,500,000 or so clones listed, approximately 90% are singletons. As concerns this clone: Its specificity is not known. This sample includes further DNA sequences coding for the same CDR3.

The receptor's source is a man between 18 and 29 years old in good health. Sequencing was done on a sample of naive CD4+ T cells sorted from blood. The subset was: CD45RA+ positively selected. This rearrangement joins TRBV10-3 to TRBJ2-5; D unclear. The DNA of the CDR3 is TGTGCCATCAGTGCCCGAGAGACCCAGTACTTC. It codes for CAISARETQYF.